The clone carrying this T cell receptor beta chain has just a few counts. This sample is drawn from a study of blood T cells in healthy people across ages. The CDR3 has 16 residues. Trimming shortened V by 0 bases and J by 6 bases, and 16 bases separated the two germline ends. From germline, CDR1 is LGHNA and CDR2 YNFKEQ. A second PCR, run for about 7 to 12 cycles, used a sample-barcoded 5' primer plus a J-beta primer mix. TCRdb itself ran the 5' RACE reads through MiXCR, one entry per CDR3 protein. Here the sample spans about 830,000 distinct CDR3 sequences, roughly 60% being singletons. The specimen was blood. This clonotype was obtained from a young man in good health. V is TRBV4-2 and J is TRBJ2-3; perhaps TRBD2 as D (5 bases). The CDR3 sequence is CASSQEEAGWLDTQYF. The CDR3 DNA follows: TGTGCCAGCAGCCAAGAGGAGGCAGGTTGGTTGGATACGCAGTATTTT.